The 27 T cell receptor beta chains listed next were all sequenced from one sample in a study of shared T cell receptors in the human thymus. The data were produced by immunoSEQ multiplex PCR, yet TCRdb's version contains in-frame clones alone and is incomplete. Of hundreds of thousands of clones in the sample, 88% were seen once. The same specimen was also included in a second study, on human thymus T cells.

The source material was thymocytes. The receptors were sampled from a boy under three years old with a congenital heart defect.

Here the CDR3 reads CASSYGRASYNEQFF. CDR3 nucleotide sequence: TGTGCCAGCAGTTATGGGCGGGCATCCTACAATGAGCAGTTCTTC. The chain carries TRBV6-5 and TRBJ2-1; a possible D gene is TRBD2 (5 bases). CDR3 length equals 15 residues. Germline V gene data show CDR1 as MNHEY and CDR2 as SVGAGI. With 3 bases removed from V and 1 base from J, the gap between germline ends came to 10 bases.

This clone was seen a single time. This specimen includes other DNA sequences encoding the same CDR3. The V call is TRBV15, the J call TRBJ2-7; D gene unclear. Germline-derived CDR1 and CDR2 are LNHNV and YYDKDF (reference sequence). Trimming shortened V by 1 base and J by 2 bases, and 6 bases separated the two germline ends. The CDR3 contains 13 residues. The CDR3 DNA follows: TGTGCCACCAGCAGAGGGGCAGCCTACGAGCAGTACTTC. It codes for CATSRGAAYEQYF.

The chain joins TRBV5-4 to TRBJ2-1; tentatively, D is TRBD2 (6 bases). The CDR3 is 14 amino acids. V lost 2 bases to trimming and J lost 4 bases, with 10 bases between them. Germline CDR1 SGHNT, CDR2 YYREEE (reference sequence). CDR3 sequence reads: CASSLGSGYNEQFF. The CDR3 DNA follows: TGTGCCAGCAGCTTAGGTAGCGGTTACAATGAGCAGTTCTTC. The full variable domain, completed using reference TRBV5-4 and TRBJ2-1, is ETGVTQSPTHLIKTRGQQVTLRCSSQSGHNTVSWYQQALGQGPQFIFQYYREEENGRGNFPPRFSGLQFPNYSSELNVNALELDDSALYLCASSLGSGYNEQFFGPGTRLTVL.

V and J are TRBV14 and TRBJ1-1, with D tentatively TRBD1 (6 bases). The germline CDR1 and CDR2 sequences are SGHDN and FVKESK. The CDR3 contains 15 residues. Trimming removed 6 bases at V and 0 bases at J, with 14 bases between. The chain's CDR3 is CASRGTGPMNTEAFF. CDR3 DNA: TGTGCCAGCAGAGGTACAGGGCCAATGAACACTGAAGCTTTCTTT.

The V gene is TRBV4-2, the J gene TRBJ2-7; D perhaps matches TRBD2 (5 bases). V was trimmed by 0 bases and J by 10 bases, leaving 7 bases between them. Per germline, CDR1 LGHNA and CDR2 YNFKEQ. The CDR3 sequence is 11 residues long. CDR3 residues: CASSQEDYQYF. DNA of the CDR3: TGTGCCAGCAGCCAAGAAGACTATCAGTACTTC.

The CDR3 spells CASSLEERPDTQYF. In DNA, the CDR3 is TGTGCCAGCAGCTTAGAGGAGAGACCAGATACGCAGTATTTT. The J gene is TRBJ2-3, the V gene TRBV11-3; the D is unclear. The germline V gene has CDR1 SGHNT and CDR2 YENEEA. V was pared by 0 bases and J by 4 bases, with 8 bases between. The CDR3 runs 14 residues.

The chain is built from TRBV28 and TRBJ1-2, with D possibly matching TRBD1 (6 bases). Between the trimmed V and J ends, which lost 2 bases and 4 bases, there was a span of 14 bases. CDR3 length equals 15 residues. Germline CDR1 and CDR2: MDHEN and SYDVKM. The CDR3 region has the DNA TGTGCCAGCAGTTTAAAGGCAGGGGTGGTCTATGGCTACACCTTC. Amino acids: CASSLKAGVVYGYTF.

Here the CDR3 reads CASSLAGRLAKNIQYF. CDR3 nucleotide sequence: TGCGCCAGCAGCTTGGCCGGGAGGCTAGCCAAAAACATTCAGTACTTC. This rearrangement joins TRBV5-1 to TRBJ2-4, with 7 bases fitting TRBD2. Germline V gene data show CDR1 as SGHRS and CDR2 as YFSETQ. Unmatched junction bases numbered 3, after V lost 0 bases and J lost 0 bases. This CDR3 contains 16 residues.

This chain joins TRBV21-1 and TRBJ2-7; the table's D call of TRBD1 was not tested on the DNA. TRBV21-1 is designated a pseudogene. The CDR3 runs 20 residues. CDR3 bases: TGTGCCAGCAGCAAAGGAAGGGGGCTATATAGCGTTTGTAGCTCCTACGAGCAGTACTTC. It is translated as CASSKGRGLYSVCSSYEQYF.

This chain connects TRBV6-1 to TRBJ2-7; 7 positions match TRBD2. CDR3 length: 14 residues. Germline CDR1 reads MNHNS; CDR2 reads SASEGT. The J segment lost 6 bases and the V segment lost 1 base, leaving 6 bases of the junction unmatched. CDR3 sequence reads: CASSEGGGCGEQYF. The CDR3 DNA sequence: TGTGCCAGCAGTGAAGGGGGGGGGTGCGGCGAGCAGTACTTC.

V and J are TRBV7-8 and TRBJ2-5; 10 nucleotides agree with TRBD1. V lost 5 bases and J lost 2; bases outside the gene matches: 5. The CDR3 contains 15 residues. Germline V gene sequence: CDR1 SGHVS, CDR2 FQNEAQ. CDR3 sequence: CASSEGQGVQETQYF. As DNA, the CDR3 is TGTGCCAGCAGCGAAGGACAGGGGGTTCAAGAGACCCAGTACTTC.

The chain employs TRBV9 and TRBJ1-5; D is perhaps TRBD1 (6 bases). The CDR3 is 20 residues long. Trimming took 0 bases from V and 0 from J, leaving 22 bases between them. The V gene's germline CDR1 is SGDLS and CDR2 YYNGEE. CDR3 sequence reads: CASSVAPQDRKPYSNQPQHF. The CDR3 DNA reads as TGTGCCAGCAGCGTAGCCCCTCAGGACAGAAAACCCTATAGCAATCAGCCCCAGCATTTT.

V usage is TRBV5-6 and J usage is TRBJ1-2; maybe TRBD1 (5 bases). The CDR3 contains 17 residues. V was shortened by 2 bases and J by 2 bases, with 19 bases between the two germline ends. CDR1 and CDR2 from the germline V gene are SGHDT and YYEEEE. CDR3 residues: CASSFCSSPGGNYGYTF. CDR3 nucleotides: TGTGCCAGCAGCTTCTGTTCAAGTCCGGGGGGGAACTATGGCTACACCTTC.

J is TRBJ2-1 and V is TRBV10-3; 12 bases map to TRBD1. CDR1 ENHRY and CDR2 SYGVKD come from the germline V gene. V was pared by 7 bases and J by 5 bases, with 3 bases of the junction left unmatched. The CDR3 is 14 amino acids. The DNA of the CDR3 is TGTGCCATCAAGGGACAGGGGGCGAACAATGAGCAGTTCTTC. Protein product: CAIKGQGANNEQFF.

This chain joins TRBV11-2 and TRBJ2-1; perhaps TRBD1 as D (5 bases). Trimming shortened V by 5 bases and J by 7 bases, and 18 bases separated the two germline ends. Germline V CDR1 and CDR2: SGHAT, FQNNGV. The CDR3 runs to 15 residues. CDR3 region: CASSLHRNLRNEQFF. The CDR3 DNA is TGTGCCAGCAGCCTACACAGGAACCTTAGGAATGAGCAGTTCTTC.

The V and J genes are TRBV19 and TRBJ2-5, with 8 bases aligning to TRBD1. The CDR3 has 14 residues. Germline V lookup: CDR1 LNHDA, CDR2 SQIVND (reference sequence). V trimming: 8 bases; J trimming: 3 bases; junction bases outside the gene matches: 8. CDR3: CASRLTGAKETQYF. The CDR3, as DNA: TGTGCCAGTCGACTGACAGGGGCGAAAGAGACCCAGTACTTC. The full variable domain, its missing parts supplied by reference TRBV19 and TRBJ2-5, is DGGITQSPKYLFRKEGQNVTLSCEQNLNHDAMYWYRQDPGQGLRLIYYSQIVNDFQKGDIAEGYSVSREKKESFPLTVTSAQKNPTAFYLCASRLTGAKETQYFGPGTRLLVL.

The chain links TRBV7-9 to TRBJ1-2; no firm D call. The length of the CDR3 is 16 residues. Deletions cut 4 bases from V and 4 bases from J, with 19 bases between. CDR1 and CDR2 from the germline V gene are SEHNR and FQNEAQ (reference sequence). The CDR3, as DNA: TGTGCCAGCAGCTCTCCGGCGGGCCCTTCCAGCTATGGCTACACCTTC. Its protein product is CASSSPAGPSSYGYTF.

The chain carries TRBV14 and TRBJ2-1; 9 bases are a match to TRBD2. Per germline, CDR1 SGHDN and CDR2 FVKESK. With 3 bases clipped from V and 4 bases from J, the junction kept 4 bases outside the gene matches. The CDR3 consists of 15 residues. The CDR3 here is CASSQSGGTYNEQFF. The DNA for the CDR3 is TGTGCCAGCAGCCAGAGCGGGGGGACTTACAATGAGCAGTTCTTC.

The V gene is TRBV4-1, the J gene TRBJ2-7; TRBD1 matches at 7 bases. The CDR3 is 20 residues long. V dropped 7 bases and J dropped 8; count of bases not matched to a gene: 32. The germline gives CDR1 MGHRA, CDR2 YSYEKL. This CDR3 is CASKESWDSSAASLEGKQYF. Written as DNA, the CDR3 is TGCGCCAGCAAGGAAAGTTGGGACAGTTCAGCGGCCTCCCTTGAGGGTAAGCAGTACTTC.

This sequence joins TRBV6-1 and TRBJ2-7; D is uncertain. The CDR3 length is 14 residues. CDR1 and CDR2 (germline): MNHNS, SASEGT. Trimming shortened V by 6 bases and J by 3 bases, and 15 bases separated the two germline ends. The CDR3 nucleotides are TGTGCCAGCAGCACTGGCGGCCCGTACTACGAGCAGTACTTC. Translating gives CASSTGGPYYEQYF.

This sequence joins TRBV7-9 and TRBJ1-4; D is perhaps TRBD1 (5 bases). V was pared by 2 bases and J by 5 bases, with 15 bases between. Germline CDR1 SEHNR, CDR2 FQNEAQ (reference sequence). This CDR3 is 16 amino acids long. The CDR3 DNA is TGTGCCAGCAGCTTACGGGGGAGGGAGCTGAATGAAAAACTGTTTTTT. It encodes CASSLRGRELNEKLFF.

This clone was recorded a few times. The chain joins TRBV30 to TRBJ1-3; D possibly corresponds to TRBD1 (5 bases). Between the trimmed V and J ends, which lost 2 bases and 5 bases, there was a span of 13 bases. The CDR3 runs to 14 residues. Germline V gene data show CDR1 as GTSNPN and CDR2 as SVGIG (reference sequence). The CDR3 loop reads CAWSTGQGRNTIYF. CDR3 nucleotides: TGTGCCTGGAGTACCGGCCAGGGAAGAAACACCATATATTTT.

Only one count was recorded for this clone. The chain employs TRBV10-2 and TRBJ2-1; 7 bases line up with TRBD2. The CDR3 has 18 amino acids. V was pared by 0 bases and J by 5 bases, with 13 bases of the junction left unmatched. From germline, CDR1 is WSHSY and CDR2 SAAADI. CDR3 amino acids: CASSESMERGARDNEQFF. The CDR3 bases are TGCGCCAGCAGTGAGTCGATGGAGCGGGGCGCGAGGGACAATGAGCAGTTCTTC.

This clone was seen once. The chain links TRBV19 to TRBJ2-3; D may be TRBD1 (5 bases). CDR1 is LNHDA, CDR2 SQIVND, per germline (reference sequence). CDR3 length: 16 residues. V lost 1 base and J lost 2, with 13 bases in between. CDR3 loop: CASSIGKDIFTDTQYF. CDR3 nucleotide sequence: TGTGCCAGTAGTATAGGGAAGGACATCTTCACAGATACGCAGTATTTT.

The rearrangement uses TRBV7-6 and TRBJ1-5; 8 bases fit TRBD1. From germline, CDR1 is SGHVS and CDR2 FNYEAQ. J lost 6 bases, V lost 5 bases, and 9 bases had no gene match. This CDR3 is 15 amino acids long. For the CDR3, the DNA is TGTGCCAGCAGCCGAAGCAGGGGGCCGAGTCAGCCCCAGCATTTT. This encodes CASSRSRGPSQPQHF.

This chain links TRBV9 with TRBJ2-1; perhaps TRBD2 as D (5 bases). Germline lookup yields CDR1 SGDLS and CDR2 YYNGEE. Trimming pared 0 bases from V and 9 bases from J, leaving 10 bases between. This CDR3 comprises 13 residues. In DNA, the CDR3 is TGTGCCAGCAGCGTAGGGGCGGGCGGTGAGCAGTTCTTC. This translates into CASSVGAGGEQFF.

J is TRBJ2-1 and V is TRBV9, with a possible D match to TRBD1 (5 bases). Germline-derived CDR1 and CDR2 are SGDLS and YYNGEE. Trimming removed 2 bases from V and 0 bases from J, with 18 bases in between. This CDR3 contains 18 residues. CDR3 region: CASSVDMYGKSSYNEQFF. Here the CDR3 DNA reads TGTGCCAGCAGCGTGGACATGTATGGGAAGAGCTCCTACAATGAGCAGTTCTTC.